This T cell receptor (beta chain) was found in a study of vaccination and CD4 T cells after COVID-19. The study sequenced cultured CD4+ T cell DNA using the Oncomine TCR Beta short-read assay. Each CDR3 protein is one row after TCRdb ran MiXCR on the PCR reads. The sample lists about 14,000 distinct CDR3 sequences, around 61% occurring once. Comments on this clonotype: Its antigen is unknown.

Described treatment: 10-day PBMC culture with coronavirus spike peptide pools or control peptides (ViraFEST assay). Negative selection isolated the CD4+ T cells once the cells had been cultured for nine to ten days. This sequence was found in a human donor who had recovered from COVID-19. The specimen was CD4+ T cells from blood, cultured in vitro.

CDR3 in amino acids: CASNPRQDYEQYF. In DNA form, the CDR3 reads TGTGCCAGCAATCCCAGACAGGATTACGAGCAGTACTTC. The chain couples TRBV6-1 to TRBJ2-7; D might be TRBD1 (6 bases). CDR3 size: 13 residues. The V end lost 7 bases, the J end lost 4 bases, and 14 bases lay between the germline ends. The germline gives CDR1 MNHNS, CDR2 SASEGT.